Below, 19 T cell receptor beta chains from the same sample are listed, as sequenced in a study of blood T cell repertoires in COVID-19. Generated by immunoSEQ multiplex PCR, the TCRdb table keeps only in-frame clones and is missing some. The table lists 250,000 to 300,000 clones, 86% of them singletons. The sample comprised peripheral blood. The receptors were gathered from a woman in her 70s with COVID-19, enrolled during active disease.

This sequence joins TRBV28 and TRBJ2-7; weak D call: TRBD1 (5 bases). CDR1 is MDHEN, CDR2 SYDVKM, per germline. V lost 2 bases to trimming and J lost 5 bases, with 10 bases between them. This CDR3 is 13 amino acids long. In DNA form, the CDR3 reads TGTGCCAGCAGTTTAACAGGAAGCGACGAGCAGTACTTC. Protein sequence: CASSLTGSDEQYF. The entire variable domain, with the rest obtained from reference TRBV28 and TRBJ2-7, is as follows: DVKVTQSSRYLVKRTGEKVFLECVQDMDHENMFWYRQDPGLGLRLIYFSYDVKMKEKGDIPEGYSVSREKKERFSLILESASTNQTSMYLCASSLTGSDEQYFGPGTRLTVT.

This clone came up once. The chain carries TRBV24-1 and TRBJ2-5; D may be TRBD2 (6 bases). Germline values: CDR1 KGHDR, CDR2 SFDVKD. The CDR3 contains 16 residues. Trimming took off 4 bases at V and 5 bases at J, with 19 bases between the two ends. CDR3 region: CATSDSLAGTQETQYF. In nucleotides, the CDR3 is TGTGCCACCAGTGACTCCTTGGCGGGAACTCAGGAGACCCAGTACTTC.

This clone came up a few times. The rearrangement joins TRBV5-4 to TRBJ2-7; 7 nucleotides line up with TRBD2. The CDR3 spans 12 residues. Germline lookup yields CDR1 SGHNT and CDR2 YYREEE (reference sequence). Losses at the gene ends were 0 bases for V and 8 bases for J; bases not matched to a gene: 2. The CDR3 DNA sequence: TGTGCCAGCAGCTTGGCGGGGGGAAAGCAGTACTTC. Its protein is CASSLAGGKQYF.

This clone was detected a few times. The chain couples TRBV7-9 to TRBJ2-2, with D perhaps TRBD1 (7 bases). The V end was cut by 5 bases, the J end by 2 bases, with 12 bases between. Germline assignment: CDR1 SEHNR and CDR2 FQNEAQ (reference sequence). CDR3 length: 15 residues. The CDR3, as DNA: TGTGCCAGCAGCCGCGGGACAGCAAACACCGGGGAGCTGTTTTTT. Its translation: CASSRGTANTGELFF.

The rearrangement joins TRBV28 to TRBJ2-7, with a possible D match to TRBD1 (5 bases). CDR1 and CDR2 (germline): MDHEN, SYDVKM. V lost 5 bases and J 3 bases, leaving 14 bases between the germline ends. The CDR3 has 14 amino acids. Written as DNA, the CDR3 is TGTGCCAGCAGTGGGGAACCAAGGGGCTACGAGCAGTACTTC. Residues: CASSGEPRGYEQYF.

This rearrangement joins TRBV5-4 to TRBJ2-7; TRBD2 is a possible D gene (6 bases). CDR1 SGHNT and CDR2 YYREEE come from the germline V gene (reference sequence). The CDR3 runs to 15 residues. Trimming took 0 bases from V and 0 from J, leaving 10 bases between them. The CDR3 loop reads CASSLAGVSSYEQYF. The CDR3, as DNA: TGTGCCAGCAGCTTGGCGGGGGTCAGCTCCTACGAGCAGTACTTC.

This CDR3 reads CASKGQGFYGYTF. In nucleotides, the CDR3 is TGTGCCAGCAAGGGACAGGGGTTTTATGGCTACACCTTC. The chain is built from TRBV6-5 and TRBJ1-2, with TRBD1 matching 10 bases. Germline CDR1 MNHEY, CDR2 SVGAGI. This CDR3 spans 13 amino acids. Trimming removed 7 bases from V and 5 bases from J; junction bases left unmatched: 4.

The chain recombines TRBV13 with TRBJ2-7, with a possible D match to TRBD1 (6 bases). Trimming stripped 6 bases from V and 0 bases from J, with 12 bases between. The CDR3 has 14 residues. Germline loops: CDR1 PRHDT, CDR2 FYEKMQ (reference sequence). The CDR3 sequence: CASSRQASSYEQYF. In DNA, the CDR3 is TGTGCCAGCAGTCGACAGGCCAGCTCCTACGAGCAGTACTTC.

V is TRBV5-1 and J is TRBJ1-1, with 8 nucleotides matching TRBD1. Germline loops: CDR1 SGHRS, CDR2 YFSETQ. The CDR3 contains 15 residues. Germline trimming cut 3 bases from V and 1 base from J; bases unmatched to any gene: 5. The CDR3 nucleotides read TGCGCCAGCAGCTATGACAGGGGTGGGAACACTGAAGCTTTCTTT. It codes for CASSYDRGGNTEAFF.

V gene TRBV5-1 combines with J gene TRBJ2-7; 12 nucleotides align to TRBD1. CDR3 length: 14 residues. Losses at the gene ends were 2 bases for V and 5 bases for J; bases not matched to a gene: 2. Germline V gene sequence: CDR1 SGHRS, CDR2 YFSETQ. The CDR3 DNA reads TGCGCCAGCAGCTTAGGGACAGGGGGCAACGAGCAGTACTTC. This sequence encodes CASSLGTGGNEQYF. Variable domain in full (rest from reference TRBV5-1 and TRBJ2-7): KAGVTQTPRYLIKTRGQQVTLSCSPISGHRSVSWYQQTPGQGLQFLFEYFSETQRNKGNFPGRFSGRQFSNSRSEMNVSTLELGDSALYLCASSLGTGGNEQYFGPGTRLTVT.

This clone was recorded once. The V call is TRBV7-2, the J call TRBJ2-7, with D maybe TRBD2 (5 bases). CDR1 and CDR2 (germline): SGHTA, FQGNSA. Between the trimmed V and J ends, which lost 1 base and 0 bases, there was a span of 7 bases. The CDR3 length is 14 residues. The CDR3 reads CASSLGRDSYEQYF. The CDR3 DNA is TGTGCCAGCAGCTTAGGTCGGGACTCCTACGAGCAGTACTTC.

The chain employs TRBV4-1 and TRBJ1-2; tentatively, D is TRBD1 (5 bases). Germline V gene lookup returns CDR1 MGHRA and CDR2 YSYEKL. This CDR3 has 16 amino acids. With 3 bases removed from V and 1 base from J, the gap between germline ends came to 15 bases. The CDR3 loop reads CASSHGRQSINYGYTF. CDR3 coding DNA: TGCGCCAGCAGCCATGGAAGACAGAGCATTAACTATGGCTACACCTTC.

The chain combines TRBV7-6 with TRBJ1-1; D uncertain. Trimming removed 2 bases at V and 1 base at J, with 11 bases between. There are 15 residues in the CDR3. Germline V gives CDR1 SGHVS, CDR2 FNYEAQ. Here the CDR3 reads CASSLLTVGNTEAFF. CDR3 DNA sequence: TGTGCCAGCAGCTTACTAACGGTCGGGAACACTGAAGCTTTCTTT.

This rearrangement joins TRBV5-6 to TRBJ1-1; 9 nucleotides line up with TRBD1. V shed 5 bases and J 3 bases; nucleotides not matched to a gene: 8. The CDR3 runs to 15 residues. Per the germline V gene, CDR1 is SGHDT and CDR2 is YYEEEE. The CDR3 spells CASRRPRQGDTEAFF. The DNA of the CDR3 is TGTGCCAGCAGGAGACCCAGACAGGGGGACACTGAAGCTTTCTTT.

The chain has TRBV5-1 and TRBJ1-1, with D unclear. The germline V and J ends were trimmed by 3 bases and 1 base, with 13 bases remaining between them. This CDR3 spans 15 amino acids. Germline loops: CDR1 SGHRS, CDR2 YFSETQ. This CDR3 reads CASSSTEGGNTEAFF. The CDR3 DNA sequence: TGCGCCAGCAGCTCAACGGAGGGAGGGAACACTGAAGCTTTCTTT.

The V and J genes are TRBV5-5 and TRBJ2-7, with D perhaps matching TRBD1 (6 bases). Trimming took off 4 bases at V and 0 bases at J, with 14 bases between the two ends. The CDR3 spans 15 residues. In germline, CDR1 is SGHKS, CDR2 YYEKEE (reference sequence). The CDR3 bases are TGTGCCAGCAGCGAGGGGGATCCTAGCTCCTACGAGCAGTACTTC. It specifies CASSEGDPSSYEQYF.

The rearrangement links TRBV18 to TRBJ2-1; TRBD2 matches at 7 bases. Looked up from germline, CDR1 is KGHSH and CDR2 is LQKENI. J lost 10 bases, V lost 5 bases, and 14 bases had no gene match. The CDR3 is 15 residues long. CDR3 nucleotide sequence: TGTGCCAGCTCAACTCAGCGGGATCTCATAAAGGAGCAGTTCTTC. This codes for CASSTQRDLIKEQFF.

In DNA form, the CDR3 reads TGTGCCAGCAGTGACGTCCAGGGGGGCGAAAAACTGTTTTTT. Translated, it gives CASSDVQGGEKLFF. The chain links TRBV2 to TRBJ1-4, with 7 bases that match TRBD1. The V gene's germline CDR1 is SNHLY and CDR2 FYNNEI. The CDR3 covers 14 residues. The V and J ends lost 3 bases and 8 bases, in that order; junction bases with no gene match: 6.

CDR3 sequence reads: CASSQALENNQPQHF. The CDR3 DNA reads as TGTGCCAGCAGCCAAGCCCTAGAGAACAATCAGCCCCAGCATTTT. The chain employs TRBV4-2 and TRBJ1-5; no clear D. CDR1 is LGHNA and CDR2 is YNFKEQ in the germline V gene. This CDR3 contains 15 residues. Trimming removed 1 base at V and 3 bases at J, with 10 bases between.